This T cell receptor (beta chain) was found in a study of cytomegalovirus exposure and HLA in healthy donors. General observations from the study: While the bulk of TCR sequences proved rare, some public TCRs turned up in many donors.

This clone was seen a handful of times. Its antigen remains unidentified. A multiplex PCR was run with 60 Vbeta primers and 13 Jbeta primers. Generated by immunoSEQ multiplex PCR, the TCRdb table keeps only in-frame clones and is missing some. Of 60,000 to 80,000 clones in the sample, about 72% are singletons; the top ten hold about 2.9%. The source of this sequence is a girl aged 5-17 years in good health and CMV-seropositive. The specimen sequenced was PBMCs.

The CDR3 DNA is TGTGCCAGCAGCTTAGTTAACAGGGGGGGAGATCAGCCCCAGCATTTT. Protein product: CASSLVNRGGDQPQHF. The J gene is TRBJ1-5, the V gene TRBV7-2; 8 bases are a match to TRBD1. Trimming took 1 base from V and 5 from J; bases not matched to a gene: 7. Germline V gene data show CDR1 as SGHTA and CDR2 as FQGNSA. This CDR3 is 16 amino acids long. Full variable domain (outside the CDR3, taken from reference TRBV7-2 and TRBJ1-5): GAGVSQSPSNKVTEKGKDVELRCDPISGHTALYWYRQSLGQGLEFLIYFQGNSAPDKSGLPSDRFSAERTGGSVSTLTIQRTQQEDSAVYLCASSLVNRGGDQPQHFGDGTRLSIL.